This is a list of T cell receptor beta chains from one sample in a study of response to subunit inactivated influenza vaccine. TCRdb reanalysed the RT-PCR reads using MiXCR and keeps one entry per CDR3 protein. The sample lists 490,000 or so distinct CDR3 sequences; approximately 7.1% were seen once. Sequencing used PBMCs from blood, obtained around 25 months after vaccination. The receptors were sampled from a man between 50 and 75 years old who received an inactivated influenza vaccine. Both conserved end residues are part of each CDR3. D genes are given only for firm matches. Clone size, where shown, is once, few, many, or a class for clones that have expanded.

len	j_gene	v_gene	abundance	d_gene	CDR3aa	CDR3nt
14	TRBJ2-7	TRBV7-2	-	TRBD1	CASSFGGQAYEQYF	TGTGCCAGCAGCTTTGGGGGACAGGCCTACGAGCAGTACTTC
15	TRBJ1-2	TRBV12-3/TRBV12-4	few	-	CASSSGHLKEYGYTF	TGTGCCAGCAGTTCGGGACACTTGAAGGAGTATGGCTACACCTTC
14	TRBJ2-3	TRBV20-1	few	-	CSASPPGDTDTQYF	TGCAGTGCTAGCCCCCCGGGGGACACAGATACGCAGTATTTT
15	TRBJ2-5	TRBV5-1	few	-	CASSLGSSSYETQYF	TGCGCCAGCAGCTTGGGTTCTAGCAGTTACGAGACCCAGTACTTC
14	TRBJ2-4	TRBV14	-	-	CASSQYGSTGVQYF	TGTGCCAGCAGCCAGTACGGATCGACGGGGGTTCAGTACTTC
16	TRBJ2-5	TRBV7-9	many	-	CASSSRQFGNQETQYF	TGTGCCAGCAGCTCCCGACAGTTCGGTAACCAAGAGACCCAGTACTTC
16	TRBJ2-4	TRBV4-1	many	TRBD2	CASSQDSGGGKYIQYF	TGCGCCAGCAGCCAAGATTCGGGGGGGGGAAAGTACATTCAGTACTTC
14	TRBJ2-5	TRBV9	-	-	CASSVAEKFGTQYF	TGTGCCAGCAGCGTAGCTGAGAAGTTCGGGACCCAGTACTTC
15	TRBJ1-2	TRBV27	few	-	CASSYGTLGPYGYTF	TGTGCCAGCAGTTACGGAACACTGGGGCCCTATGGCTACACCTTC
17	TRBJ2-1	TRBV6-4	few	TRBD1	CASSPFNRGQTYNEQFF	TGTGCCAGCAGTCCCTTCAACAGGGGACAAACGTACAATGAGCAGTTCTTC
10	TRBJ2-1	TRBV29-1	few	-	CSVAGLLQFF	TGCAGCGTGGCGGGACTTTTGCAGTTCTTC
17	TRBJ2-3	TRBV7-6	-	TRBD2	CASSLFGGAGERDTQYF	TGTGCCAGCAGCCTCTTCGGGGGGGCGGGAGAAAGAGATACGCAGTATTTT
14	TRBJ1-5	TRBV15	-	-	CATSREGDVQPQHF	TGTGCCACCAGCAGGGAAGGGGACGTCCAGCCCCAGCATTTT
13	TRBJ2-5	TRBV7-2	few	-	CASSLGRFETQYF	TGTGCCAGCAGCTTAGGGAGATTTGAGACCCAGTACTTC
14	TRBJ2-7	TRBV13	few	-	CASSPPGLRYEQYF	TGTGCCAGCAGCCCTCCGGGATTACGCTACGAGCAGTACTTC
16	TRBJ2-3	TRBV28	-	TRBD2	CASSFGTSGRRDTQYF	TGTGCCAGCAGTTTTGGGACTAGCGGACGTCGAGATACGCAGTATTTT
13	TRBJ1-2	TRBV5-5	few	TRBD1	CASSSRQGVGYTF	TGTGCCAGCAGCTCCCGACAGGGGGTTGGCTACACCTTC